This TCR beta chain was found in a study of blood T cells in healthy people across ages. Study details: Every two T cells gave about one barcoded beta molecule via template switching. Study-wide results and limits: Researchers report that TCR beta diversity correlated strongly with naive T cell percentage.

A second about 6 to 11 cycle PCR used barcoded and J-beta primers. TCRdb reprocessed the 5' RACE reads with MiXCR, giving one entry per CDR3 protein. Of some 800,000 distinct CDR3 sequences listed, 44% are singletons. This clonotype has only a few counts. The antigen is not known. Germline V gene lookup returns CDR1 ENHRY and CDR2 SYGVKD. The V and J ends lost 5 bases and 2 bases, in that order; junction bases with no gene match: 7. The CDR3 consists of 17 residues. Whenever a sample was processed, at least 6 million PBMCs were isolated. J is TRBJ2-6 and V is TRBV10-3; 9 nucleotides agree with TRBD1. This clonotype was obtained from a man between 60 and 75 years old in good health. Sequenced input: blood. The CDR3 DNA follows: TGTGCCATCAGTTTGGACAGGGGTACGACTGGGGCCAACGTCCTGACTTTC. Protein product: CAISLDRGTTGANVLTF.